A selection of T cell receptor beta chains follows, all from one sample in a study of T cell responses to AZD1222 COVID-19 vaccine. Measured with immunoSEQ multiplex PCR; TCRdb has only the in-frame clones, and not every one. In the table there are roughly 150,000 clones, roughly 90% of which are singletons. The material was peripheral blood, obtained on day 0 of AZD1222 vaccination. Receptors were obtained from an adult in good health. CDR3s include the opening cysteine and the closing phenylalanine or tryptophan. Fields, in order: V gene, CDR3 length, clone size, D gene, J gene, CDR3 protein, CDR3 DNA. A D gene is named only where the DNA matches it firmly. The size of a clone is reported for some rows only, either as once, few or many, or as a class for expanded clones.

V: TRBV30; length: 13; size: NA; D: TRBD1; J: TRBJ2-7; CDR3: CAWSAGTVYEQYF; DNA: TGTGCCTGGAGTGCAGGGACAGTCTACGAGCAGTACTTC
V: TRBV20-1; length: 13; size: NA; D: NA; J: TRBJ1-2; CDR3: CSASGQGDYGYTF; DNA: TGCAGTGCTAGTGGGCAGGGAGATTATGGCTACACCTTC
V: TRBV3-1/TRBV3-2; length: 12; size: NA; D: NA; J: TRBJ1-1; CDR3: CASGLENTEAFF; DNA: TGTGCCAGCGGTTTGGAGAACACTGAAGCTTTCTTT
V: TRBV15; length: 19; size: NA; D: NA; J: TRBJ2-1; CDR3: CATSRSKGAGEGPYNEQFF; DNA: TGTGCCACCAGCAGATCTAAGGGGGCCGGGGAGGGCCCCTACAATGAGCAGTTCTTC
V: TRBV7-6; length: 14; size: NA; D: NA; J: TRBJ1-1; CDR3: CASSLNRANTEAFF; DNA: TGTGCCAGCAGCCTTAACAGGGCGAACACTGAAGCTTTCTTT
V: TRBV3-1/TRBV3-2; length: 14; size: NA; D: NA; J: TRBJ1-3; CDR3: CASSQDLGADTIYF; DNA: TGTGCCAGCAGCCAAGATTTAGGGGCGGACACCATATATTTT
V: TRBV5-4; length: 15; size: NA; D: NA; J: TRBJ2-7; CDR3: CASSWGGSSSYEQYF; DNA: TGTGCCAGCAGCTGGGGGGGCAGCAGCTCCTACGAGCAGTACTTC
V: TRBV2; length: 14; size: NA; D: NA; J: TRBJ2-7; CDR3: CASRHPGEGYEQYF; DNA: TGTGCCAGCAGACACCCAGGGGAGGGGTACGAGCAGTACTTC
V: TRBV19; length: 16; size: NA; D: NA; J: TRBJ2-5; CDR3: CASSIAASPYQETQYF; DNA: TGTGCCAGTAGTATAGCTGCCAGTCCGTACCAAGAGACCCAGTACTTC
V: TRBV6-2/TRBV6-3; length: 15; size: once; D: NA; J: TRBJ1-1; CDR3: CASSPAREKNTEAFF; DNA: TGTGCCAGCAGTCCAGCCCGGGAAAAGAACACTGAAGCTTTCTTT
V: TRBV28; length: 11; size: NA; D: NA; J: TRBJ2-7; CDR3: CASTTEYEQYF; DNA: TGTGCCAGCACGACTGAGTACGAGCAGTACTTC
V: TRBV27; length: 13; size: NA; D: NA; J: TRBJ2-7; CDR3: CASGKTDAYEQYF; DNA: TGTGCCAGCGGTAAAACTGATGCCTACGAGCAGTACTTC